These 32 T cell receptor beta chains were sequenced from one sample in a study of cytomegalovirus exposure and HLA in healthy donors. PCR primers comprised 60 Vbeta and 13 Jbeta primers. Data came from immunoSEQ multiplex PCR; TCRdb stores just in-frame clones and leaves some out. The table includes over 85,000 clones, around 77% detected once. The specimen sequenced was PBMCs. Receptor source: a man aged 25 to 40 in good health and CMV-seronegative.

J is TRBJ1-5 and V is TRBV6-5; D might be TRBD1 (6 bases). The V gene's germline CDR1 is MNHEY and CDR2 SVGAGI. The CDR3 is 16 residues long. Trimming took 2 bases from V and 13 from J, leaving 24 bases between them. The CDR3 region is CASSYLPPVGSTGQHF. CDR3 nucleotides: TGTGCCAGCAGTTACCTACCTCCGGTTGGATCGACAGGTCAGCATTTT.

This clone has only a few counts. This chain uses TRBV6-5 with TRBJ2-5, with D possibly being TRBD1 (5 bases). CDR1 is MNHEY and CDR2 is SVGAGI in the germline V gene. V was cut by 5 bases and J by 5 bases, with 15 bases left in between. The CDR3 consists of 14 residues. CDR3 sequence: CASSGAWTSETQYF. As DNA, the CDR3 is TGTGCCAGCAGTGGGGCCTGGACCTCGGAGACCCAGTACTTC.

This clone was recorded only once. The chain combines TRBV7-6 with TRBJ2-3; D is unclear. Germline loops: CDR1 SGHVS, CDR2 FNYEAQ. The CDR3 spans 15 residues. Trimming shortened V by 3 bases and J by 0 bases, and 10 bases separated the two germline ends. In nucleotides, the CDR3 is TGTGCCAGCAGCTTGGTACCCACTAGCACAGATACGCAGTATTTT. This encodes CASSLVPTSTDTQYF.

V is TRBV25-1 and J is TRBJ1-1; no clear D gene. Trimming left V 8 bases short and J 3 bases short, with 10 bases between. CDR1 is MGHDK, CDR2 SYGVNS, per germline. The length of the CDR3 is 12 residues. The CDR3 region has the DNA TGTGCCAGCCGCAATAGAGACACTGAAGCTTTCTTT. Its translation is CASRNRDTEAFF.

This clone has more than one count but fewer than ten. This sequence joins TRBV4-3 and TRBJ1-6; 7 positions match TRBD1. The J segment lost 6 bases and the V segment lost 5 bases, leaving 7 bases of the junction unmatched. Germline V gene sequence: CDR1 LGHNA, CDR2 YSLEER. The CDR3 is 15 residues long. CDR3 sequence (DNA): TGCGCCAGCAGCTTAGGAGGACAGGTTAATTCACCCCTCCACTTT. Protein product: CASSLGGQVNSPLHF.

This clone was counted a single time. The genes are TRBV5-1 and TRBJ2-3, with 9 bases fitting TRBD1. V trimming: 3 bases; J trimming: 3 bases; junction bases outside the gene matches: 8. The germline gives CDR1 SGHRS, CDR2 YFSETQ. The CDR3 covers 16 residues. CDR3 region: CASSWGTGKLTDTQYF. CDR3 bases: TGCGCCAGCAGCTGGGGGACAGGGAAGTTGACAGATACGCAGTATTTT.

The chain links TRBV7-9 to TRBJ2-1; 10 bases line up with TRBD1. The CDR3 has 18 residues. V lost 4 bases, J lost 1 base, and 10 bases stayed unmatched. CDR1 SEHNR and CDR2 FQNEAQ come from the germline V gene (reference sequence). This CDR3 reads CASSSLTPGQGSYNEQFF. CDR3 DNA sequence: TGTGCCAGCAGCTCCCTAACCCCGGGACAGGGGTCCTACAATGAGCAGTTCTTC.

The rearrangement links TRBV7-7 to TRBJ1-4; the D is unclear. Trimming shortened V by 4 bases and J by 0 bases, and 3 bases separated the two germline ends. Germline V gene sequence: CDR1 SSHAT, CDR2 FNYEAQ (reference sequence). The CDR3 is 13 amino acids. The CDR3, as DNA: TGTGCCAGCAGCTCGGCAACTAATGAAAAACTGTTTTTT. Amino acids: CASSSATNEKLFF.

This clone has just one count. The junction does not match germline at one end; this may be a read error. The chain combines TRBV7-9 with TRBJ1-2, with TRBD1 matching over 7 bases. CDR3 size: 13 residues. Germline loops: CDR1 SEHNR, CDR2 FQNEAQ (reference sequence). The CDR3 DNA sequence: TGTTCCAGCAGCTTAGCTGGGACAGATGGCTACACCTTC. It is translated as CSSSLAGTDGYTF.

The rearrangement uses TRBV6-1 and TRBJ2-7; 11 bases fit TRBD2. The germline gives CDR1 MNHNS, CDR2 SASEGT. The V segment lost 8 bases and the J segment 2 bases; nucleotides outside the gene matches: 5. The CDR3 consists of 14 residues. The CDR3 bases are TGTGCCAGCGAGACTAGCGGGAAGACCTACGAGCAGTACGTC. Protein product: CASETSGKTYEQYV.

This clone was detected once. DNA of the CDR3: TGTGCCAGCAGCTCGGGACTAGTAGAGACCCAGTACTTC. Amino acid sequence: CASSSGLVETQYF. The rearrangement joins TRBV7-3 to TRBJ2-5, with 8 bases aligning to TRBD2. V dropped 4 bases and J dropped 4; count of bases not matched to a gene: 2. The length of the CDR3 is 13 residues. In germline, CDR1 is SGHTA, CDR2 FQGTGA.

In this sample, this clone turned up once. This sequence joins TRBV27 and TRBJ2-2; no definite D call. The CDR3 consists of 13 residues. The V gene lost 5 bases and the J gene lost 2 bases, with 6 bases spanning the gap. In germline, CDR1 is MNHEY, CDR2 SMNVEV (reference sequence). The CDR3 sequence: CASSPLNTGELFF. Written as DNA, the CDR3 is TGTGCCAGCAGTCCTCTTAACACCGGGGAGCTGTTTTTT.

The rearrangement joins TRBV2 to TRBJ2-1; D remains ambiguous. V was cut by 6 bases and J by 2 bases, with 11 bases left in between. The germline gives CDR1 SNHLY, CDR2 FYNNEI. The CDR3 contains 14 residues. The CDR3: CASRDTYPYNEQFF. The CDR3 DNA reads TGTGCCAGCAGAGACACCTACCCCTACAATGAGCAGTTCTTC.

In this sample, this clone turned up a few times. The chain joins TRBV6-5 to TRBJ1-3, with TRBD1 identical over 9 bases. V lost 4 bases, J lost 4 bases, and 8 bases stayed unmatched. Germline V gene sequence: CDR1 MNHEY, CDR2 SVGAGI. This CDR3 spans 16 amino acids. The CDR3 nucleotides are TGTGCCAGCAGTTCAGCCGGGACAGGGAAAGGAAACACCATATATTTT. Residues: CASSSAGTGKGNTIYF.

The chain uses TRBV2 and TRBJ2-5, with 14 positions matching TRBD2. Germline values: CDR1 SNHLY, CDR2 FYNNEI. The ends lost 6 bases at V and 4 bases at J; junction bases unmatched: 4. This CDR3 contains 15 residues. For the CDR3, the DNA is TGTGCCAGCAGCGGAGGACTAGCGGGAGGAGAGACCCAGTACTTC. It codes for CASSGGLAGGETQYF.

This clone was recorded once. The gene calls are TRBV25-1 and TRBJ1-4; maybe TRBD1 (6 bases). The V gene's germline CDR1 is MGHDK and CDR2 SYGVNS. This CDR3 comprises 13 residues. With 6 bases removed from V and 14 bases from J, the gap between germline ends came to 19 bases. Written as DNA, the CDR3 is TGTGCCAGCAGGAGGGGGACGGAAAAATCCCTGTTTTTT. Amino acids: CASRRGTEKSLFF.

V usage is TRBV10-1 and J usage is TRBJ2-7, with D perhaps matching TRBD2 (5 bases). Trimming pared 0 bases from V and 9 bases from J, leaving 12 bases between. This CDR3 has 13 residues. Germline V gene lookup returns CDR1 WNHNN and CDR2 SYGVQD (reference sequence). The CDR3 DNA reads as TGCGCCAGCAGTGAGTCGGTCGGAGGAAGGCAGTACGTC. Residues: CASSESVGGRQYV.

This clone was counted between two and nine times. The chain links TRBV10-3 to TRBJ1-1; the D gene is possibly TRBD1 (6 bases). Germline CDR1 reads ENHRY; CDR2 reads SYGVKD. This CDR3 spans 14 amino acids. Trimming removed 2 bases at V and 6 bases at J, with 13 bases between. CDR3 bases: TGTGCCATCAGTGAGGTCGGGGGGCCGGCTGAAGCTTTCTTT. Translation: CAISEVGGPAEAFF.

The chain couples TRBV10-3 to TRBJ1-1; a possible D gene is TRBD1 (5 bases). V lost 11 bases and J lost 1, with 20 bases in between. The CDR3 runs to 15 residues. Germline CDR1 is ENHRY and CDR2 is SYGVKD. The CDR3 sequence: CAAQGALKSNTEAFF. CDR3 DNA sequence: TGTGCCGCACAAGGGGCCCTAAAATCGAACACTGAAGCTTTCTTT.

This sequence joins TRBV7-7 and TRBJ1-1; D unclear. CDR3 size: 13 residues. Germline V CDR1 and CDR2: SSHAT, FNYEAQ (reference sequence). V was clipped by 2 bases and J by 4 bases, with 8 bases between them. Here the CDR3 reads CASSLYPGTEAFF. The CDR3 coding sequence is TGTGCCAGCAGCTTATATCCGGGCACTGAAGCTTTCTTT.

This sequence joins TRBV5-1 and TRBJ2-1; D is perhaps TRBD2 (5 bases). The CDR3 covers 13 residues. Trimming took 2 bases from V and 3 from J, leaving 6 bases between them. Germline values: CDR1 SGHRS, CDR2 YFSETQ. The DNA for the CDR3 is TGCGCCAGCAGCTTTGGACTCTACAATGAGCAGTTCTTC. It is translated as CASSFGLYNEQFF.

This rearrangement joins TRBV7-9 to TRBJ1-5, with TRBD1 matching over 9 bases. The germline V gene encodes CDR1 SEHNR and CDR2 FQNEAQ (reference sequence). The CDR3 is 19 residues long. V was clipped by 0 bases and J by 0 bases; unmatched bases: 9. The CDR3 bases are TGTGCCAGCAGCTTAGCCAACGGGACAGGGATCTATAGCAATCAGCCCCAGCATTTT. Amino acids: CASSLANGTGIYSNQPQHF.

This clone came up a few times. The rearrangement links TRBV9 to TRBJ1-1; D unclear. Germline CDR1 SGDLS, CDR2 YYNGEE. The CDR3 loop spans 15 amino acids. V was shortened by 0 bases and J by 1 base, with 10 bases between the two germline ends. CDR3 sequence (DNA): TGTGCCAGCAGCGTAGCTGGTTCAGGGAACACTGAAGCTTTCTTT. Protein product: CASSVAGSGNTEAFF.

V gene TRBV2 combines with J gene TRBJ2-7; D not resolved. Deletions cut 0 bases from V and 8 bases from J, with 11 bases between. The CDR3 runs 13 residues. Germline values: CDR1 SNHLY, CDR2 FYNNEI. The CDR3 coding sequence is TGTGCCAGCAGTGAAGCACGGGTTTTGAAGCAGTACGTC. Its protein product is CASSEARVLKQYV.

The CDR3 loop reads CASSLGAGPNYGYTF. Written as DNA, the CDR3 is TGTGCCAGCAGCTTAGGGGCAGGGCCTAACTATGGCTACACCTTC. The chain recombines TRBV7-6 with TRBJ1-2, with a weak D call TRBD1 (5 bases). V shed 1 base and J shed 0 bases, with 9 bases lying between them. This CDR3 spans 15 amino acids. Germline V lookup: CDR1 SGHVS, CDR2 FNYEAQ. The full variable domain, rest sourced from reference TRBV7-6 and TRBJ1-2, is GAGVSQSPRYKVTKRGQDVALRCDPISGHVSLYWYRQALGQGPEFLTYFNYEAQQDKSGLPNDRFSAERPEGSISTLTIQRTEQRDSAMYRCASSLGAGPNYGYTFGSGTRLTVV.

The rearrangement uses TRBV11-1 and TRBJ2-1; 15 bases line up with TRBD2. The V and J ends lost 5 bases and 8 bases, in that order; junction bases with no gene match: 1. The germline V gene has CDR1 SGHAT and CDR2 FQDESV (reference sequence). The CDR3 has 14 amino acids. CDR3 DNA sequence: TGTGCCAGCAGCGGACTAGCGGGGGGGCATGAGCAGTTCTTC. Its translation: CASSGLAGGHEQFF.

This clone was observed a handful of times. V gene TRBV10-3 combines with J gene TRBJ1-5; D gene unclear. Trimming left V 3 bases short and J 6 bases short, with 9 bases between. The CDR3 sequence is 13 residues long. The germline V gene encodes CDR1 ENHRY and CDR2 SYGVKD. CDR3 amino acids: CAISEVGGQPQHF. In DNA form, the CDR3 reads TGTGCCATCAGTGAAGTTGGAGGTCAGCCCCAGCATTTT.

The rearrangement links TRBV9 to TRBJ2-7; 8 bases match TRBD1. Unmatched junction bases numbered 3, after V lost 0 bases and J lost 1 base. This CDR3 comprises 15 residues. Germline loops: CDR1 SGDLS, CDR2 YYNGEE. The CDR3 nucleotides read TGTGCCAGCAGCGTAGGGACAGGGCAATCCTACGAGCAGTACTTC. Residues: CASSVGTGQSYEQYF. The entire variable domain, with the rest obtained from reference TRBV9 and TRBJ2-7, is as follows: DSGVTQTPKHLITATGQRVTLRCSPRSGDLSVYWYQQSLDQGLQFLIQYYNGEERAKGNILERFSAQQFPDLHSELNLSSLELGDSALYFCASSVGTGQSYEQYFGPGTRLTVT.

V and J are TRBV6-4 and TRBJ2-2; D may be TRBD1 (6 bases). Germline CDR1 reads MRHNA; CDR2 reads SNTAGT. This CDR3 region has 14 residues. V lost 6 bases and J 4 bases, leaving 12 bases between the germline ends. The CDR3 spells CASRIIGGTGELFF. CDR3 DNA sequence: TGTGCCAGCAGGATCATAGGGGGCACCGGGGAGCTGTTTTTT.

The chain is built from TRBV19 and TRBJ2-7, with TRBD2 as a possible D gene (7 bases). The germline gives CDR1 LNHDA, CDR2 SQIVND (reference sequence). V shed 5 bases and J shed 0 bases, with 20 bases lying between them. The CDR3 loop spans 17 amino acids. In nucleotides, the CDR3 is TGTGCCAGTAGTGCCTGGGGGGGCGGTTCCCTCTCCTACGAGCAGTACTTC. Translating gives CASSAWGGGSLSYEQYF.

V gene TRBV7-9 combines with J gene TRBJ1-1, with 8 nucleotides matching TRBD1. Germline V CDR1 and CDR2: SEHNR, FQNEAQ (reference sequence). CDR3 length: 13 residues. With V trimmed by 1 base and J by 5 bases, 0 bases remained unmatched. The CDR3 protein is CASSLGTGTEAFF. The CDR3 coding sequence is TGTGCCAGCAGCTTAGGGACAGGGACTGAAGCTTTCTTT.

The genes are TRBV2 and TRBJ2-6, with 8 bases fitting TRBD1. From germline, CDR1 is SNHLY and CDR2 FYNNEI. Trimming took 11 bases from V and 4 from J; bases not matched to a gene: 4. This CDR3 spans 13 amino acids. The CDR3, as DNA: TGTGCCGGACAGGGCACCGGGGCCAACGTCCTGACTTTC. Its protein product is CAGQGTGANVLTF.